The entry that follows covers one T cell receptor beta chain sequence. Its matching antigen is unknown. This specimen comes from a study of Graves' ophthalmopathy and Graves' hyperthyroidism. Study-wide results and caveats: Blood repertoires reportedly contained most expanded thyroid clonotypes above 0.001 frequency.

Using RNA transcripts, the TCR beta CDR3 regions were amplified. An opening RT-PCR round employed HTBI primers and preceded a second-round multiplex PCR. TCRdb passed the multiplex PCR reads through MiXCR, listing each CDR3 protein once. In the table there are approximately 1.2 million distinct CDR3 sequences, 35% to 40% of which are singletons. As diagnostic evidence, clinical symptoms, serum thyroxine, TRAb, thyroid ultrasound and orbital computed tomography were relied upon. V lost 4 bases to trimming and J lost 1 base; unmatched junction nucleotides: 6. From germline, CDR1 is MGHRA and CDR2 YSYEKL. This CDR3 has 16 residues.

Sequences were obtained from peripheral blood or thyroid tissue (not recorded which). The TCR was taken from an adult man with Graves' hyperthyroidism. This rearrangement joins TRBV4-1 to TRBJ1-5, with 8 positions matching TRBD1. The CDR3 loop reads CASSLRTGTSNQPQHF. CDR3 bases: TGCGCCAGCAGCCTCCGGACAGGGACAAGCAATCAGCCCCAGCATTTT.